This T cell receptor (beta chain) was profiled in a study of OX40 agonist ivuxolimab in advanced cancers. The study, taken as a whole, reports: Both blood CD4+ and CD8+ T cells showed clonal growth by week 6 at 0.1 to 3.0 mg/kg. On average, CD8+ T cells had more expanded clones than CD4+. Partial responders dosed at 0.1-3.0 mg/kg displayed clonal expansion ranking among the lowest.

Patients who had autoimmune disease history or got systemic immunosuppression were left out. This clone was detected a few times. Its antigen is not known. Measured with immunoSEQ multiplex PCR; TCRdb has only the in-frame clones, and not every one. Altogether around 26,000 clones are present, 81% being singletons, with the ten largest covering roughly 30%. The receptor comes from an adult with an advanced solid tumor such as melanoma, head and neck, liver or kidney cancer. Sequences were derived from CD4+ or CD8+ T cells sorted from blood, sampled in a trial of the OX40 agonist ivuxolimab.

The DNA of the CDR3 is TGTGCCAGCAGCCCTGACAGGGTCTCCAATGAGCAGTTCTTC. It yields the protein CASSPDRVSNEQFF. This sequence joins TRBV13 and TRBJ2-1, with 7 bases matching TRBD1. Germline trimming cut 5 bases from V and 6 bases from J; bases unmatched to any gene: 7. The CDR3 consists of 14 residues. Germline V gives CDR1 PRHDT, CDR2 FYEKMQ (reference sequence). Complete variable domain (other parts from reference TRBV13 and TRBJ2-1): AAGVIQSPRHLIKEKRETATLKCYPIPRHDTVYWYQQGPGQDPQFLISFYEKMQSDKGSIPDRFSAQQFSDYHSELNMSSLELGDSALYFCASSPDRVSNEQFFGPGTRLTVL.